The rows below give T cell receptor beta chains drawn from one sample of a study of cytomegalovirus exposure and HLA in healthy donors. TCRdb's copy holds only in-frame clones and misses some; the assay was immunoSEQ multiplex PCR. The data contain 200,000 to 250,000 clones, 76% of them seen just once; the ten biggest clones take up approximately 0.6%. Input material: PBMCs. These receptors came from a man in his late teens or twenties in good health and CMV-seronegative. CDR3s leave out the opening cysteine and the closing phenylalanine or tryptophan. A D gene is named only where the DNA matches it firmly.

>TRBV27|.
ASSLSRALSGNTIY
>TRBV16|TRBD1
ASSQSIRQGGQPQH
>TRBV30|.
AWRRRTPNNYGYT
>TRBV2|.
ASSAPGVAVVAKNIQY
>TRBV9|.
ASILRDLLTDTQY
>TRBV6-5|.
AISRARGDTEAF
>TRBV18|.
ASSPFDGQGGETQY
>TRBV13|.
ASSPQVGRNDYGYT
>TRBV19|.
ASSAQGTFEKLF
>TRBV27|TRBD1
ASSLGTGSTGELF
>TRBV7-9|TRBD1
ASSASGTGRPLSSYEQY
>TRBV5-1|TRBD1
ASSLAGTGGDTQY
>TRBV5-1|.
ASSSGLVIGGPQH
>TRBV2|.
ASWGGREYGYT
>TRBV19|.
ASSIWEGTPIY
>TRBV25-1|.
ASSERARAYGYT
>TRBV7-9|TRBD2
ASSDGLAGVLTGELF
>TRBV28|TRBD2
ASSSGASGSSTDTQY
>TRBV13|.
ASSLGAQGILYEQY
>TRBV12-5|.
ASGLVLGAASYNEQF
>TRBV10-1|TRBD1
ASGTVNNEQF
>TRBV14|TRBD1
ASSRGQGFSYEQY
>TRBV7-9|.
SSSLSGGGTDTQY
>TRBV5-1|.
ASSLFKDTQY